Below, 9 T cell receptor beta chains from the same sample are listed, as sequenced in a study of brain T cells in children with intractable seizures. Sequencing used immunoSEQ multiplex PCR; TCRdb keeps in-frame clones, though not all of them. The repertoire holds 80,000 or so clones, with roughly 89% as singletons. The sequencing used peripheral blood, collected at surgery. The source of these receptors is a girl aged 2 to 9 with Rasmussen encephalitis and intractable seizures.

V gene TRBV29-1 combines with J gene TRBJ2-7, with D possibly matching TRBD2 (6 bases). The germline CDR1 and CDR2 sequences are SQVTM and ANQGSEA. CDR3 length: 14 amino acids. Trimming cost V 6 bases and J 4 bases, with 19 bases left between them. Here the CDR3 DNA reads TGCAGCGTCCGAGGGTGGGGGACTGGGTACGAGCAGTACTTC. Amino acid sequence: CSVRGWGTGYEQYF.

The CDR3 sequence: CASSPLTGNTIYF. CDR3 sequence (DNA): TGTGCCAGCAGTCCACTGACAGGAAACACCATATATTTT. V and J are TRBV6-5 and TRBJ1-3; D remains unclear. Germline lookup yields CDR1 MNHEY and CDR2 SVGAGI. There are 13 residues in the CDR3. V lost 5 bases and J 4 bases, leaving 9 bases between the germline ends.

This chain uses TRBV10-3 with TRBJ2-2; D is possibly TRBD2 (6 bases). Trimming shortened V by 6 bases and J by 5 bases, and 19 bases separated the two germline ends. The CDR3 covers 16 residues. CDR1 is ENHRY and CDR2 is SYGVKD in the germline V gene. The CDR3 bases are TGTGCCATCAGGGGGGGAGACCACCACAATACCGGGGAGCTGTTTTTT. The encoded protein is CAIRGGDHHNTGELFF.

The chain links TRBV21-1 to TRBJ1-1. TRBV21-1 is classified as a pseudogene. This CDR3 contains 14 residues. CDR3 DNA sequence: TGTGCCAGCAGCAAAGGCGAAGCCAACACTGAAGCTTTCTTT. Its protein product is CASSKGEANTEAFF.

V is TRBV4-1 and J is TRBJ1-1, with D uncertain. The CDR3 spans 15 residues. Looked up from germline, CDR1 is MGHRA and CDR2 is YSYEKL. The V end was cut by 5 bases, the J end by 0 bases, with 13 bases between. In nucleotides, the CDR3 is TGCGCCAGCAGCGGGTCGCTCAGCCTGAACACTGAAGCTTTCTTT. It encodes CASSGSLSLNTEAFF.

CDR3 sequence: CASCDRAIQPQHF. CDR3 in DNA: TGTGCCAGTTGCGACAGGGCCATACAGCCCCAGCATTTT. The chain recombines TRBV6-6 with TRBJ1-5, with TRBD1 identical over 7 bases. The germline CDR1 and CDR2 sequences are MNHNY and SVGAGI (reference sequence). This CDR3 contains 13 residues. Trimming cost V 9 bases and J 7 bases; bases outside gene matches: 9.

The chain carries TRBV11-2 and TRBJ2-1; the D gene could be TRBD1 or TRBD2 (5 bases each). From germline, CDR1 is SGHAT and CDR2 FQNNGV. CDR3 length: 17 residues. Trimming pared 4 bases from V and 7 bases from J, leaving 23 bases between. CDR3 nucleotide sequence: TGTGCCAGCAGCTCATTCATCCGGGACGCCCTAGGGAATGAGCAGTTCTTC. Amino acids: CASSSFIRDALGNEQFF.

The J gene is TRBJ1-5, the V gene TRBV5-8; D uncertain. CDR3 length: 13 residues. Trimming shortened V by 6 bases and J by 2 bases, and 9 bases separated the two germline ends. The V gene's germline CDR1 is SGHTS and CDR2 YDEGEE. CDR3 residues: CASNWAGNQPQHF. The CDR3 region has the DNA TGTGCCAGCAACTGGGCGGGCAATCAGCCCCAGCATTTT.

J is TRBJ2-7 and V is TRBV9; perhaps TRBD2 as D (6 bases). Germline assignment: CDR1 SGDLS and CDR2 YYNGEE. This CDR3 has 14 residues. V lost 3 bases, J lost 3 bases, and 13 bases lay in between. The CDR3 sequence: CASSAGRRGYEQYF. The CDR3 DNA reads TGTGCCAGCAGCGCAGGACGGAGGGGCTACGAGCAGTACTTC.